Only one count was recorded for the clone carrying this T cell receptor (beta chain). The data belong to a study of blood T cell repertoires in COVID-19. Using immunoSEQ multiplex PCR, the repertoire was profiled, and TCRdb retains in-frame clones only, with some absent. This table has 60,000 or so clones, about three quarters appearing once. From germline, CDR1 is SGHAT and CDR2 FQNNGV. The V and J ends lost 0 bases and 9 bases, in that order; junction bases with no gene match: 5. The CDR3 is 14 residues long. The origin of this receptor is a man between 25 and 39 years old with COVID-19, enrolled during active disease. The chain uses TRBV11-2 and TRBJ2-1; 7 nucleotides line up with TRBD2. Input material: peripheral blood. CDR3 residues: CASSLEVWGGEQFF. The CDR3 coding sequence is TGTGCCAGCAGCTTAGAGGTATGGGGGGGTGAGCAGTTCTTC.